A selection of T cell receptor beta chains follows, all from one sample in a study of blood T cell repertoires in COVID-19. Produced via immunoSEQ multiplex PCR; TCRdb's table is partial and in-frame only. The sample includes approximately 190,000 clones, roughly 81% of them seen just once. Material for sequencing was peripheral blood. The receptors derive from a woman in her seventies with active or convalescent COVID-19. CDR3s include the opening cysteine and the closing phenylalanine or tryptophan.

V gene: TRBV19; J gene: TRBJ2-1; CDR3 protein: CASRETLAGMQREQFF
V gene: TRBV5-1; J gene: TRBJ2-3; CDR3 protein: CASSFGGYTDTQYF
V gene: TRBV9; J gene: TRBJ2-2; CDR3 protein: CASSSRTGGNGELFF
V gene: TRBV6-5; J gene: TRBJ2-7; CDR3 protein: CASRPRGGPSYEQYF
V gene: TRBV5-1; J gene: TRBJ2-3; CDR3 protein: CASSLIGGRGTDTQYF
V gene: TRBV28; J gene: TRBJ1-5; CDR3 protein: CASSFTGTDQPQHF
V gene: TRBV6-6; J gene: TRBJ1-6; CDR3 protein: CASTLTPGSYNSPLHF
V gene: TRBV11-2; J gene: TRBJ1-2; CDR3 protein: CASSSQGTGIGIF
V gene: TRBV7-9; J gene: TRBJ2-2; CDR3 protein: CASSLRQGGTGELFF
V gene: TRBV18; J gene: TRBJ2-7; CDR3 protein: CASSPARTPYEQYF
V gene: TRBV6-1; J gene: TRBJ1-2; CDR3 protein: CASSESVIRKTKGASF
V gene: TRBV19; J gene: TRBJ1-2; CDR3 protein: CASRREGSGYTF
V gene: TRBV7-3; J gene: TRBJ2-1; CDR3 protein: CASSQQQGIGNNEQFF
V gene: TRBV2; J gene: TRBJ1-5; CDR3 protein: CASKRRENSNQPQHF
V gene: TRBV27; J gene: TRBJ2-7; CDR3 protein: CASSPEPTYEQYF
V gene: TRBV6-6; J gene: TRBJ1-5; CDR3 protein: CASSSSWQNQPQHF
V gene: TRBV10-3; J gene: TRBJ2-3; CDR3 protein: CAISVTSTRSDTQYF
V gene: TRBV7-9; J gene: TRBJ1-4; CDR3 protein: CASSIGTAFEKLFF
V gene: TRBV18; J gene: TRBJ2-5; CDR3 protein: CASSLQTGAGQETQYF
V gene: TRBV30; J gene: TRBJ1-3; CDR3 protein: CASTGISGNTIYF
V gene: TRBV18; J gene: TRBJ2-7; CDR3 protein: CASSPNKGQIYEQYF
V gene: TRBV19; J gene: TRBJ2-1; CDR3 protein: CASSMGTSSYNEQFF
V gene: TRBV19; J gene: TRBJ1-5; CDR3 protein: CASSLRQPQSPQHF
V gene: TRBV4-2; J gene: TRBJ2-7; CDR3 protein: CASSQEGQVYEQYF
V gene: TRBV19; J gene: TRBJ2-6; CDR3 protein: CASSLSGGSGANVLTF
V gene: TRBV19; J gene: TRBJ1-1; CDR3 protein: CASSLTGMAEAFF
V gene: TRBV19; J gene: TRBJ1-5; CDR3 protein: CASSGTGGGGQPQHF
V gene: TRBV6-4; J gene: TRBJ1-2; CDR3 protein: CASSPGDTSGYGYTF
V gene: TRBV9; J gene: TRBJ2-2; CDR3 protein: CASSPRSSGNTGELFF
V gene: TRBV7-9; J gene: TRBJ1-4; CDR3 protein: CASSLGGPANEKLFF
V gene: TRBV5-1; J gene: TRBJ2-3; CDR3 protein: CASSSSGTGGTDTQYF